This T cell receptor (beta chain) was sequenced for a study of blood T cell repertoires in COVID-19. Clones were sequenced by immunoSEQ multiplex PCR, and TCRdb holds only the in-frame ones, with some missing. The data contain 300,000 to 350,000 clones, around 89% of them singletons. The CDR3 runs to 15 residues. V lost 1 base and J lost 1; bases outside the gene matches: 3. Germline-derived CDR1 and CDR2 are PRHDT and FYEKMQ (reference sequence). The gene calls are TRBV13 and TRBJ2-7; TRBD2 matches at 8 bases. The sample was PBMCs or T cells enriched from blood (not recorded which). This receptor was taken from a woman aged 18-29 years with acute COVID-19. The CDR3, as DNA: TGTGCCAGCAGCTTAGCCGGGACTAGTTCCTACGAGCAGTACTTC. Translated, it gives CASSLAGTSSYEQYF.